This TCR beta chain appears in the sequencing data of a study of blood T cell repertoires in COVID-19. TCRdb's copy holds only in-frame clones and misses some; the assay was immunoSEQ multiplex PCR. The sample lists some 150,000 clones, 75% to 90% occurring once. The CDR3 spans 15 residues. Germline V lookup: CDR1 LGHNA, CDR2 YNFKEQ. The germline V and J ends were trimmed by 0 bases and 3 bases, with 12 bases remaining between them. The clonotype originates from a woman between 35 and 50 years old with acute or convalescent COVID-19. V is TRBV4-2 and J is TRBJ2-7; D is uncertain. The sequenced material came from peripheral blood. In DNA form, the CDR3 reads TGTGCCAGCAGCCAAGACGATTTGGCAGGCTACGAGCAGTACTTC. Its protein is CASSQDDLAGYEQYF.